This T cell receptor (beta chain) came from a study of blood T cell repertoires in COVID-19. Study-wide context: There were acute and convalescent COVID-19 samples, and they came from the United States, Italy and Spain. Sources were T cells, B-cell-depleted T cells, or PBMCs; the material itself was cDNA or gDNA.

Recruits, aged 18 to 89 years, lived in roughly 22 US areas. This table comes from immunoSEQ multiplex PCR, and its TCRdb copy is limited to in-frame clones, with some not included. The data hold under 250,000 clones, with roughly 87% observed a single time. This TCR came from a woman between 25 and 40 years old with acute COVID-19. Sequencing used PBMCs or T cells enriched from blood (not recorded which).

The CDR3 sequence: CASSAGTFVSGNTIYF. The CDR3 DNA is TGTGCCAGCAGCGCCGGGACATTTGTCTCTGGAAACACCATATATTTT. The J gene is TRBJ1-3, the V gene TRBV2, with TRBD1 as a possible D gene (6 bases). CDR3 length: 16 amino acids. Trimming left V 6 bases short and J 0 bases short, with 15 bases between. Germline CDR1 reads SNHLY; CDR2 reads FYNNEI.